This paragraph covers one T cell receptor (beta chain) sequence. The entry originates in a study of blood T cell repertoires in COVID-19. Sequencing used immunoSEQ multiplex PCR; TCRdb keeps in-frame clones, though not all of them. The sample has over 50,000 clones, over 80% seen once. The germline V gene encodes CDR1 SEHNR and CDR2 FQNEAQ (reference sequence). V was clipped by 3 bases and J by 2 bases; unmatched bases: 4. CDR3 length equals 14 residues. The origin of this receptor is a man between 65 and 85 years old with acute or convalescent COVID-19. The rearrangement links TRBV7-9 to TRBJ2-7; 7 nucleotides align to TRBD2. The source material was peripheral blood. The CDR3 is CASSLGSGAYEQYF. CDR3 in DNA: TGTGCCAGCAGCTTGGGAAGCGGGGCCTACGAGCAGTACTTC.